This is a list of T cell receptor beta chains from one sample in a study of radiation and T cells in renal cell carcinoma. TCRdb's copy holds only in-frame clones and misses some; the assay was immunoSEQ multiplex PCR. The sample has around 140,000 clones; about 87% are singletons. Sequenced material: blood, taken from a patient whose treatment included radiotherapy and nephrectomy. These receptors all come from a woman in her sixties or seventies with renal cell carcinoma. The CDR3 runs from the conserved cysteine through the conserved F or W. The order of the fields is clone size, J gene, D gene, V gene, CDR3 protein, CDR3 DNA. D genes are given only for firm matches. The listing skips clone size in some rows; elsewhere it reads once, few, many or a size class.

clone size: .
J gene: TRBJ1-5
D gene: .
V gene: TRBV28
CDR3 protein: CASSFWGGLGGNQPQHF
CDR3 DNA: TGTGCCAGCAGTTTTTGGGGAGGCCTTGGGGGCAATCAGCCCCAGCATTTT

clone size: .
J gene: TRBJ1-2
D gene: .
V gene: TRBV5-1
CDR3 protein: CASSLKINYGYTF
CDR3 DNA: TGCGCCAGCAGCTTGAAAATTAACTATGGCTACACCTTC

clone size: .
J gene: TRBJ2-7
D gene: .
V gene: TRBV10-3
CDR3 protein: CAISGAPNSTLSSYEQYF
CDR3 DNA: TGTGCCATCAGCGGGGCGCCTAACTCGACCTTAAGCTCCTACGAGCAGTACTTC

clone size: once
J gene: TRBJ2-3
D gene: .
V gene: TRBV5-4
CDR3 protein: CASSLWGHTQYF
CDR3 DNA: TGTGCCAGCAGCTTGTGGGGCCATACGCAGTATTTT

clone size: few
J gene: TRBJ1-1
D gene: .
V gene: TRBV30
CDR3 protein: CAWTGAASLNTEAFF
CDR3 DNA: TGTGCCTGGACAGGGGCCGCCTCTTTGAACACTGAAGCTTTCTTT

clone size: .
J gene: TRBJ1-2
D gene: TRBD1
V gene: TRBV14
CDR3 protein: CASGTGRRYGYTF
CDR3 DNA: TGTGCCAGCGGGACAGGGAGAAGGTATGGCTACACCTTC

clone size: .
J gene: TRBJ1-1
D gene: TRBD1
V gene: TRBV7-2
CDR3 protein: CASSFTGVTEAFF
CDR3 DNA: TGTGCCAGCAGCTTCACAGGGGTTACTGAAGCTTTCTTT

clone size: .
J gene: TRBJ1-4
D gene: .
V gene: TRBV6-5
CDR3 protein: CASRLNEKLFF
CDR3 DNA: TGTGCCAGCAGGTTAAATGAAAAACTGTTTTTT

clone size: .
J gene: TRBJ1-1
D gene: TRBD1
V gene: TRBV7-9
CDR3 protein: CASSYVTGGNTEAFF
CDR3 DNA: TGTGCCAGCAGTTACGTGACAGGGGGGAACACTGAAGCTTTCTTT

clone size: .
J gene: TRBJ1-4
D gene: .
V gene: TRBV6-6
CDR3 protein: CASSYSDGDEKLFF
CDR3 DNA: TGTGCCAGCAGTTACTCGGATGGGGACGAAAAACTGTTTTTT

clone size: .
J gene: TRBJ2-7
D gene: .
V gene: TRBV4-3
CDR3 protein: CASSQDIQAYEQYF
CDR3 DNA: TGCGCCAGCAGCCAAGATATACAGGCCTACGAGCAGTACTTC

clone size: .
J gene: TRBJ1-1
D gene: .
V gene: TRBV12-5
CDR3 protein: CASGLGNTEAFF
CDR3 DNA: TGTGCTAGTGGTTTGGGCAACACTGAAGCTTTCTTT

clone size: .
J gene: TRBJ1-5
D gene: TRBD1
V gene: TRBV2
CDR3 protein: CASSEQGVSNQPQHF
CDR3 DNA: TGTGCCAGCAGTGAACAGGGGGTTAGCAATCAGCCCCAGCATTTT

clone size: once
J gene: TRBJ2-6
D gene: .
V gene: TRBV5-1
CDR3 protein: CASSRNAGAGGANVLTF
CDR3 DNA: TGCGCCAGCAGCCGCAACGCAGGGGCGGGGGGGGCCAACGTCCTGACTTTC

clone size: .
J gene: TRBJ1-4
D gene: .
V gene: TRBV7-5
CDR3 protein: CARSRREGATNEKLFF
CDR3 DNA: TGTGCCAGAAGCCGGAGAGAGGGCGCGACTAATGAAAAACTGTTTTTT

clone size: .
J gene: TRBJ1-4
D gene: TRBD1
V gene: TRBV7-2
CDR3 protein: CASSFDRGREKLFF
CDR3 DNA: TGTGCCAGCAGCTTCGACAGGGGCCGGGAAAAACTGTTTTTT

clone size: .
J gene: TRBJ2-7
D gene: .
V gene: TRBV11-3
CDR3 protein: CASSRDPREQYF
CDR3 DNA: TGTGCCAGCAGCCGGGACCCTAGGGAGCAGTACTTC

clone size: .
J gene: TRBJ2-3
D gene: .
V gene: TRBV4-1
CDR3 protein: CASSQEDRGFTDTQYF
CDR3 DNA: TGCGCCAGCAGCCAAGAGGACAGAGGGTTCACAGATACGCAGTATTTT

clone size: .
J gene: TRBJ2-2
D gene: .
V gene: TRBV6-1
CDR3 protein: CASSVVNTGELFF
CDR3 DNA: TGTGCCAGCAGTGTAGTCAACACCGGGGAGCTGTTTTTT

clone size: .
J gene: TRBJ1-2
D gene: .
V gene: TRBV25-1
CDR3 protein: CASSPRTRGYTHGYTF
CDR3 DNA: TGTGCCAGCAGCCCCAGGACGAGAGGGTATACCCATGGCTACACCTTC

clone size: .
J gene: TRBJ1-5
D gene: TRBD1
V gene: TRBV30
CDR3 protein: CAWSVDRASNQPQHF
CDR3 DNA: TGTGCCTGGAGTGTCGACAGGGCGAGCAATCAGCCCCAGCATTTT

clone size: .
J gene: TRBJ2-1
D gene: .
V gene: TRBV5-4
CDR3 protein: CASSLPGTYEQFF
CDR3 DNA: TGTGCCAGCAGCTTGCCAGGCACCTATGAGCAGTTCTTC

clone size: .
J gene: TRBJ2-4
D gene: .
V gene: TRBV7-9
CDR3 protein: CASSSVGSGVLGNIQYF
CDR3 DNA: TGTGCCAGCAGCTCAGTGGGGTCGGGGGTCCTTGGAAACATTCAGTACTTC

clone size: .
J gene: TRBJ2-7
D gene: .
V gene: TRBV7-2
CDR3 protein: CASSSQYEQYF
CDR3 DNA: TGTGCCAGCAGCTCACAATACGAGCAGTACTTC

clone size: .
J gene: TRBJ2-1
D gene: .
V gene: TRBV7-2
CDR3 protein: CASSALTRPGEQFF
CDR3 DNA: TGTGCCAGCAGCGCACTGACTCGACCCGGGGAGCAGTTCTTC

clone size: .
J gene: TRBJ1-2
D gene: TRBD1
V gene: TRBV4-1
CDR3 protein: CASSQPGTGGQGYTF
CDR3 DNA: TGCGCCAGCAGCCAACCCGGGACAGGGGGACAGGGCTACACCTTC